This TCR beta chain was retrieved from a study of post-analysis software for immune sequencing data. Broader study findings: Controls had significantly higher normalized Chao1 diversity than multiple sclerosis patients.

The table lists this clonotype with a few counts. As yet, its antigen is unknown. Unique molecular identifiers were carried by the TCR beta cDNA libraries. In TCRdb, the PCR reads were re-called with MiXCR into one record per CDR3 protein. The sample shows roughly 650,000 distinct CDR3 sequences, roughly three fifths of them seen only once. Sample: blood. This TCR was sampled from a girl aged 2 to 10 with multiple sclerosis.

This chain's CDR3 is CASSGLASYEQYF. The CDR3 DNA reads as TGTGCCAGCAGTGGCCTAGCCTCCTACGAGCAGTACTTC. The gene calls are TRBV25-1 and TRBJ2-7; possible D gene TRBD2, 5 bases. The V gene's germline CDR1 is MGHDK and CDR2 SYGVNS. Between the trimmed V and J ends, which lost 4 bases and 0 bases, there was a span of 7 bases. The CDR3 loop spans 13 amino acids.